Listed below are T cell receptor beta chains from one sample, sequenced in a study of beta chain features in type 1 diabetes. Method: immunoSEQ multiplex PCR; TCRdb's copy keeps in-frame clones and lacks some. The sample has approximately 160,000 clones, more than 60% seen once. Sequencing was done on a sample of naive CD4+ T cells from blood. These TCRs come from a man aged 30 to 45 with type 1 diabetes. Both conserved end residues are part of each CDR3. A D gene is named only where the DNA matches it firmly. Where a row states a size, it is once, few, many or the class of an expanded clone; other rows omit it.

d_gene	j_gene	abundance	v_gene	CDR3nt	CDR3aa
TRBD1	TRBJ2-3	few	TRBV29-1	TGCAGCGCCGGGACAGACCCCACAGATACGCAGTATTTT	CSAGTDPTDTQYF
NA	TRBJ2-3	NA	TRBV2	TGTGCCAGCAGTTTGGCAGGGGCAGATACGCAGTATTTT	CASSLAGADTQYF
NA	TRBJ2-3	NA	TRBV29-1	TGCAGCGCTAGGGGTACCATCGGCACAGATACGCAGTATTTT	CSARGTIGTDTQYF
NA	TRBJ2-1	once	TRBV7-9	TGTGCCAGCAGCTTAATGGGTAGCTCCTACAATGAGCAGTTCTTC	CASSLMGSSYNEQFF
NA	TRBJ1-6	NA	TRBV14	TGTGCCAGCAGCCATAAGAATTCACCCCTCCACTTT	CASSHKNSPLHF
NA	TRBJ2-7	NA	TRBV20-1	TGCAGTGCTACCTCTGGACAGCTTCAGTACTTC	CSATSGQLQYF
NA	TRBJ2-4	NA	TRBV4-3	TGCGCCAGCAGCCGAGCGGTTGAAGGTACCAAAAACATTCAGTACTTC	CASSRAVEGTKNIQYF
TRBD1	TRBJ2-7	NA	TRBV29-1	TGCAGCGTTGAGAGGGACAGGGGAGCAAGCGAGCAGTACTTC	CSVERDRGASEQYF
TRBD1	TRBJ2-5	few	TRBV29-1	TGCAGCGTCGACAGGGGCCTCAAAGAGACCCAGTACTTC	CSVDRGLKETQYF
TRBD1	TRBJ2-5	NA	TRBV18	TGTGCCAGCTCACCCGGACAGGGTCTTCAAGAGACCCAGTACTTC	CASSPGQGLQETQYF
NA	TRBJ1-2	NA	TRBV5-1	TGCGCCAGCAGCCCTTCTACAGGAGACAATTCTATGTATGGCTACACCTTC	CASSPSTGDNSMYGYTF
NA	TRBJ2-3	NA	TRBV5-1	TGCGCCAGCAGCTCTGGGGCCCGTTCGGATACGCAGTATTTT	CASSSGARSDTQYF
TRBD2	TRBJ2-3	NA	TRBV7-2	TGTGCCAGCAGCTTAGGCCCCCTAGCGGGGGAGACAGATACGCAGTATTTT	CASSLGPLAGETDTQYF
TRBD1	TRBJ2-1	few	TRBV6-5	TGTGCCAGCAGTTCGGGACAGGGCAAGCGGGAGCAGTTCTTC	CASSSGQGKREQFF
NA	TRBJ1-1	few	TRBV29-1	TGCAGCGTTGTGAACAGGTTGAACACTGAAGCTTTCTTT	CSVVNRLNTEAFF
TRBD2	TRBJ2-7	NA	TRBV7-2	TGTGCCAGCAGCTTAGAGCGGGGCTTCTACGAGCAGTACTTC	CASSLERGFYEQYF
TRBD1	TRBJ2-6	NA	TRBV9	TGTGCCAGCAGCGTAGGGACAGGGACCTCTGGGGCCAACGTCCTGACTTTC	CASSVGTGTSGANVLTF
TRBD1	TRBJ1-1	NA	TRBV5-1	TGCGCCAGCAGCTTGGCCGGACAGGAGAACACTGAAGCTTTCTTT	CASSLAGQENTEAFF
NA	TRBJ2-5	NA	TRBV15	TGTGCCACCAGCAGATCCCCCGGGGACTCGGTTCAAGAGACCCAGTACTTC	CATSRSPGDSVQETQYF
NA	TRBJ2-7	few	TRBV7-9	TGTGCCTCCCAGCTTGGGGTCGGCTACGAGCAGTACTTC	CASQLGVGYEQYF